The 12 T cell receptor beta chains below all came from one sample that was sequenced in a study of CD8+CD57+ T cells in acquired aplastic anemia. Both TCR beta VDJ combination and CDR3 sequence profiling were carried out. Genomic DNA was the template for this profiling. Each CDR3 protein gets one entry after TCRdb re-called the reads with MiXCR. The data show around 250,000 distinct CDR3 sequences, 45% to 65% seen once. What was sequenced was sorted CD4+, CD8+, or CD8+CD57+ T cells (not recorded which) from PBMCs. Source of these receptors: a human donor with severe aplastic anemia or a healthy control (not recorded which).

The chain carries TRBV2 and TRBJ2-3, with TRBD1 matching over 11 bases. The CDR3 length is 15 residues. The V segment lost 6 bases and the J segment 5 bases; nucleotides outside the gene matches: 7. CDR1 and CDR2 (germline): SNHLY, FYNNEI. The CDR3 nucleotides are TGTGCCAGCAGCCCAGGACAGGGGGCATTAGATACGCAGTATTTT. Amino acids: CASSPGQGALDTQYF.

This clonotype was seen ten or more times. The chain combines TRBV4-2 with TRBJ2-7; 9 positions match TRBD1. CDR3 length equals 17 residues. Germline CDR1 is LGHNA and CDR2 is YNFKEQ. V shed 4 bases and J 5 bases; nucleotides not matched to a gene: 15. CDR3 protein: CASSPLKRQGDVNEQYF. The CDR3 DNA is TGTGCCAGCAGCCCCCTTAAAAGACAGGGGGACGTAAACGAGCAGTACTTC.

The V call is TRBV29-1, the J call TRBJ2-5; D is uncertain. The germline gives CDR1 SQVTM, CDR2 ANQGSEA. Trimming pared 8 bases from V and 3 bases from J, leaving 7 bases between. The CDR3 runs 10 residues. The CDR3 loop is CSSLEETQYF. CDR3 sequence (DNA): TGCAGCAGTTTAGAAGAGACCCAGTACTTC.

The chain couples TRBV7-9 to TRBJ2-1; the match to TRBD2 covers 7 bases. The CDR3 runs 17 residues. Germline CDR1 reads SEHNR; CDR2 reads FQNEAQ (reference sequence). J lost 10 bases, V lost 3 bases, and 18 bases had no gene match. CDR3 nucleotides: TGTGCCAGCAGCTTCCTGCGAGCTAGCGGAGTCTACACCGAGCAGTTCTTC. Its translation: CASSFLRASGVYTEQFF.

The chain carries TRBV20-1 and TRBJ2-3, with 10 bases that match TRBD2. V lost 0 bases to trimming and J lost 1 base; unmatched junction nucleotides: 4. This CDR3 is built from 16 residues. Germline CDR1 DFQATT, CDR2 SNEGSKA (reference sequence). As DNA, the CDR3 is TGCAGTGCTAGAGATCCGCTAGCGGGGGGCACAGATACGCAGTATTTT. The encoded protein is CSARDPLAGGTDTQYF.

This clonotype was recorded a few times. The rearrangement uses TRBV18 and TRBJ1-4; no clear D. Per germline, CDR1 KGHSH and CDR2 LQKENI. The CDR3 covers 15 residues. V was trimmed by 3 bases and J by 2 bases, leaving 10 bases between them. CDR3 sequence (DNA): TGTGCCAGCTCACCGTACCTGGGCACTAATGAAAAACTGTTTTTT. Protein sequence: CASSPYLGTNEKLFF.

J is TRBJ2-3 and V is TRBV7-2; D may be TRBD2 (6 bases). Germline CDR1 is SGHTA and CDR2 is FQGNSA. The V gene lost 5 bases and the J gene lost 1 base, with 22 bases spanning the gap. CDR3 size: 18 residues. The CDR3 protein is CASSVRSRGGLGTDTQYF. For the CDR3, the DNA is TGTGCCAGCAGCGTTAGGAGCCGTGGGGGACTGGGCACAGATACGCAGTATTTT.

In nucleotides, the CDR3 is TGTGCCATCAGTGGTAGCGGGAGCTCCTACGAGCAGTACTTC. It translates to CAISGSGSSYEQYF. The rearrangement links TRBV10-3 to TRBJ2-7, with 9 bases matching TRBD2. V lost 4 bases, J lost 0 bases, and 1 base stayed unmatched. Germline-derived CDR1 and CDR2 are ENHRY and SYGVKD. The CDR3 is made up of 14 amino acids.

The chain is built from TRBV24-1 and TRBJ2-3; D is perhaps TRBD1 (6 bases). CDR1 is KGHDR and CDR2 is SFDVKD in the germline V gene. Deletions cut 3 bases from V and 4 bases from J, with 16 bases between. This CDR3 comprises 16 residues. CDR3 protein: CATSDNNTGQSDTQYF. The CDR3 nucleotides are TGTGCCACCAGTGATAATAACACAGGGCAGTCAGATACGCAGTATTTT.

The chain carries TRBV5-6 and TRBJ2-5; the D call may be TRBD1 or TRBD2 (5 bases each). The CDR3 totals 14 residues. CDR1 and CDR2 from the germline V gene are SGHDT and YYEEEE. V dropped 1 base and J dropped 5 bases, with 12 bases sitting between them. DNA for the CDR3: TGTGCCAGCAGCTTGTATACGGGGACGGAGACCCAGTACTTC. This gives the protein CASSLYTGTETQYF.

This chain uses TRBV20-1 with TRBJ2-1, with 8 bases matching TRBD2. J lost 4 bases, V lost 1 base, and 6 bases had no gene match. The CDR3 spans 15 residues. Germline V lookup: CDR1 DFQATT, CDR2 SNEGSKA (reference sequence). The CDR3 region is CSARVAGGTYNEQFF. CDR3 in DNA: TGCAGTGCTAGAGTGGCGGGGGGAACTTACAATGAGCAGTTCTTC.

This clonotype appeared many times. The V gene is TRBV12-3 or TRBV12-4, the J gene TRBJ2-3; TRBD2 aligns across 8 bases. This CDR3 comprises 19 residues. Trimming took 2 bases from V and 0 from J; bases not matched to a gene: 13. The CDR3 here is CASSLPSLAGLPSTDTQYF. The CDR3 coding sequence is TGTGCCAGCAGTTTACCGTCGCTAGCGGGCCTACCTAGCACAGATACGCAGTATTTT.